Presented here are 4 T cell receptor beta chains from one specimen sequenced in a study of vaccination and CD4 T cells after COVID-19 (dated by TCRdb to between 2020 and 2023). Libraries were made using PCR. Reads for this sample came from an Illumina iSeq 100. At the Johns Hopkins FTIC core, DNA from the cultured CD4+ T cells underwent TCR sequencing with the Oncomine TCR Beta short-read assay. In-frame beta chains were kept once TCRdb had trimmed the public reads at Q25 with fastp and called clones with MiXCR. Rows merge per CDR3 protein into single entries with the most common DNA and genes. The sample data list some 15,000 distinct CDR3 sequences, and 36% of these were observed just once. Of the sample, roughly 25% falls within the top ten clones. The treatment or condition label corresponds to: roughly 11-day PBMC culture with coronavirus spike peptide pools or control peptides (ViraFEST assay).

Which antigens these TCRs recognize remains unknown. The source was CD4+ T cells from blood, cultured in vitro, collected before SARS-CoV-2 vaccination. Receptors originate from a human donor who received a COVID-19 vaccine.

This clonotype has only one observation. The V and J genes are TRBV3-1 and TRBJ1-2, with D possibly being TRBD1 (6 bases). CDR1 is LGHDT, CDR2 YNNKEL, per germline (reference sequence). The ends were cut back, 0 bases at V and 13 bases at J, with 9 bases in the middle. This CDR3 is 11 amino acids long. In DNA form, the CDR3 reads TGTGCCAGCAGCCAAGATCAGGGGTTCACCTTC. As protein: CASSQDQGFTF.

V is TRBV12-3 or TRBV12-4 and J is TRBJ2-5, with TRBD1 matching 10 bases. With 3 bases clipped from V and 3 bases from J, the junction kept 13 bases outside the gene matches. The CDR3 is made up of 18 amino acids. This CDR3 reads CASSLGAFGGTGEETQYF. In nucleotides, the CDR3 is TGTGCCAGCAGTTTGGGTGCTTTTGGGGGGACAGGGGAAGAGACCCAGTACTTC.

The rearrangement uses TRBV12-5 and TRBJ1-3, with unresolved D. Per germline, CDR1 LGHNT and CDR2 FRNRAP. V was cut by 6 bases and J by 4 bases, with 16 bases left in between. The CDR3 runs 15 residues. Written as DNA, the CDR3 is TGTGCTAGTGGCCGTAACGATAGGGTAGGAAACACCATATATTTT. It translates to CASGRNDRVGNTIYF.

In its sample, this clonotype was seen a few times. The gene calls are TRBV7-2 and TRBJ2-3, with TRBD1 identical over 10 bases. Germline-derived CDR1 and CDR2 are SGHTA and FQGNSA. The CDR3 sequence is 16 residues long. V was clipped by 4 bases and J by 5 bases; unmatched bases: 9. This CDR3 reads CASSSRDRGGKDTQYF. As DNA, the CDR3 is TGTGCCAGCAGCTCCCGGGACAGGGGAGGAAAAGATACGCAGTATTTT.